This record looks at one T cell receptor (beta chain) sequence and its context. Its antigen is unidentified. The data stem from a study of OX40 agonist ivuxolimab in advanced cancers. About the study: Partial responses were observed in three patients, of whom one had hepatocellular carcinoma and two had cutaneous melanoma.

The ends were cut back, 5 bases at V and 4 bases at J, with 6 bases in the middle. CDR3 size: 12 residues. CDR1 is SNHLY and CDR2 is FYNNEI in the germline V gene. Study-level results: Relatively little clonal expansion, among the lowest observed, appeared in partial responders at 0.1-3.0 mg/kg. Still undetermined is the antigen specificity of the expanded peripheral T cells. Certain nonresponders likewise exhibited a low normalized T-cell clonal expansion.

Only in-frame clones appear in the TCRdb table, and some are missing; sequencing was by immunoSEQ multiplex PCR. The table includes 55,000 to 70,000 clones, approximately 86% detected once. V gene TRBV2 combines with J gene TRBJ1-3; unclear D gene. This sequence was found in an adult with an advanced solid tumor such as melanoma, head and neck, liver or kidney cancer. The sequences come from CD4+ or CD8+ T cells sorted from blood, collected in a trial of the OX40 agonist ivuxolimab. In DNA, the CDR3 is TGTGCCAGCAGTTACTGGGGAAACACCATATATTTT. It specifies CASSYWGNTIYF.